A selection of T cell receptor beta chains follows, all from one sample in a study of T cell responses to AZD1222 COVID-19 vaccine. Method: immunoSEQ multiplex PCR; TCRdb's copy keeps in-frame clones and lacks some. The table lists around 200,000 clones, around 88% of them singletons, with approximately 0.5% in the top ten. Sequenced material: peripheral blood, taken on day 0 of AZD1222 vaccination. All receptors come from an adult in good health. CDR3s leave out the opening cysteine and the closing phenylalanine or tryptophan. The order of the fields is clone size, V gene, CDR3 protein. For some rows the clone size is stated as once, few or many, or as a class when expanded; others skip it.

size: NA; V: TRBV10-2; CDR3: ASSESSGWYEDTEAF
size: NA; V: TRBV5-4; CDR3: ASSQDTLNTEAF
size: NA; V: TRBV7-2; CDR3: ASSFDRFAEAF
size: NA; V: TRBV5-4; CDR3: ASSPRTGGNEQF
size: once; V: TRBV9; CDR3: ASSDPGGGGYGNTIY
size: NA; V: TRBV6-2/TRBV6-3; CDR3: ASSSLTGRTYEQY
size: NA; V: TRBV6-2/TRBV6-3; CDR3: ASSRLGGPEQY
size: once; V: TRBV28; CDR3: ASTWPEQETQY
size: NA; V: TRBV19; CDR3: ASWDFRKSEAF
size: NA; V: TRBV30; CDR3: AWSVLGDGYT
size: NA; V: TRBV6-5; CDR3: ATPGGRPTEAF
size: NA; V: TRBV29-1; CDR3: SVQLGGGGDTQY
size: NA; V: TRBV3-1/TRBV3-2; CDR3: ASSQVPGRTYEQY
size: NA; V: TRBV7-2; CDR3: ASSLGDRVSSFGYT
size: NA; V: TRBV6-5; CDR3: ASTVRVGELF
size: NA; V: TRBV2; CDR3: ASTVGLAETQY
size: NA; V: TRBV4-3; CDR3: ASSQVPGQGYNEQF
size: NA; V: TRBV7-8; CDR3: ASSTRTVNSPLH
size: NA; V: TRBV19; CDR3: ASRSKGGTNYGYT
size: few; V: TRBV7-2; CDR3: ASSPSIRGRRNNEQF
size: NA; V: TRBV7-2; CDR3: ASSLRQSRNSPLH
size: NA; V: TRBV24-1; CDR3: ATREGGQETQY
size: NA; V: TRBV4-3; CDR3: ASSQGPDMNTEAF
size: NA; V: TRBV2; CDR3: ASVVRDRGGEQY
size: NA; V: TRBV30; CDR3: AWSVIGASYGYT
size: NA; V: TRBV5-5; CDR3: ASSLARRAISYGYT
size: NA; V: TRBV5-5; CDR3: ASSPDSTREQF
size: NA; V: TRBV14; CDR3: ASSQFPRGRTGELF
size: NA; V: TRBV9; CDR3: ASATPGGSTEAF
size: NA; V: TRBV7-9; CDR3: ASSLATVQETQY
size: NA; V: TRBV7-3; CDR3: ASSLIGSTGELF
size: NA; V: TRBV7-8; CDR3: ASSPSGTSTDTQY
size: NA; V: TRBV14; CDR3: ASRETSGNTIY
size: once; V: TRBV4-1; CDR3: ASSLGTSGGDTQY
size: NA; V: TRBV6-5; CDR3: ASSRGGTGYGYT
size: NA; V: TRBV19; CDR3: ATGGQGGNQPQH
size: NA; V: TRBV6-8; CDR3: ASSQDRSNYGYT
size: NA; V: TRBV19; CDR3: ASSPGSPDRAEQY
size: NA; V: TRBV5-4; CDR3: ASSLSLSQAHPTDTQY
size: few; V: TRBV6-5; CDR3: ASRQQGNSYEQY
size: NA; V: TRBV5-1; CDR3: ASSLVLAGSYEQY
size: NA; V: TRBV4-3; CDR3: ASSLSRGRDEKLF
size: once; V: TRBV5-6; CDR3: ASSLGRAGKGYGYT
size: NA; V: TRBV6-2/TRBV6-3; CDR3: ASSYRDRGIYEQY
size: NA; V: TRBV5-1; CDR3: ASSLGTRSNTEAF
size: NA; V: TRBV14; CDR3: ASSHRTGGGGYT
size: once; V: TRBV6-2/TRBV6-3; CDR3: ASSYALGLPGGYEQY
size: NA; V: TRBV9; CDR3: ASSLGQGNEKLF
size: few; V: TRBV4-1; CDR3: ASRNPTSGNPYEQY
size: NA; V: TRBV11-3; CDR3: ASSLLAGVSDTQY
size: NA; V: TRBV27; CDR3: ASSPRDPNYGYT
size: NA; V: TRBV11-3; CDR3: ASSLGGVEETQY
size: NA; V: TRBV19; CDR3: ASTRGETYEQY
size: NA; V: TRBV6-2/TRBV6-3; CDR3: ASSYSSGGLNTEAF
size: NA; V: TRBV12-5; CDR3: ASGLPSGGRDEKLF
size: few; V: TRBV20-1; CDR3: SASRPPGTGGITGELF
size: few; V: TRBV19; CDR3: ASSIFGTGFNQPQH